This T cell receptor beta chain was captured in a study of monozygotic twins with inflammatory bowel disease. After re-calling the 5' RACE reads, TCRdb lists one entry per CDR3 protein, DNA absent. The sample's table shows some 83,000 distinct CDR3 sequences. Germline V lookup: CDR1 LNHDA, CDR2 SQIVND (reference sequence). This CDR3 region has 15 residues. The sequence was collected from a human donor with ulcerative colitis or Crohn's disease, or a healthy co-twin of an affected twin (not recorded which). The sequenced material came from blood. The gene calls are TRBV19 and TRBJ1-1; no DNA is available, so the TRBD1 call from TCRdb remains unchecked. CDR3 loop: CASSPRTGGLPEAFF.